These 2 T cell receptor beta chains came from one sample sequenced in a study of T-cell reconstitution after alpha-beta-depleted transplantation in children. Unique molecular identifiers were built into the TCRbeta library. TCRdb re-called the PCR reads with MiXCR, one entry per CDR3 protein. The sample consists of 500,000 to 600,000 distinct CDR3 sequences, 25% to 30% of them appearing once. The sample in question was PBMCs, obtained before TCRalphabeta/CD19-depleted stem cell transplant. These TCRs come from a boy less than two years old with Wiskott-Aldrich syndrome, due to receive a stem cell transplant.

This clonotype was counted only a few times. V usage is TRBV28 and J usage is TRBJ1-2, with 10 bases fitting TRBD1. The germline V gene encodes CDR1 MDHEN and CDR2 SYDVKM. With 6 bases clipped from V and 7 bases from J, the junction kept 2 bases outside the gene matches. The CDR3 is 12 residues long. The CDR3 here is CASRTGGRGYTF. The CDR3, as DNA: TGTGCCAGCAGGACAGGGGGCCGTGGCTACACCTTC.

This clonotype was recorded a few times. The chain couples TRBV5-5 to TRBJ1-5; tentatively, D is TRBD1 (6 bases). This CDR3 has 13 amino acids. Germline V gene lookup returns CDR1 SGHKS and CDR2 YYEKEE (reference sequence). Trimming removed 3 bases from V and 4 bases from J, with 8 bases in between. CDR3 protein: CASSWDTNQPQHF. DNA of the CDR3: TGTGCCAGCAGCTGGGACACTAATCAGCCCCAGCATTTT.